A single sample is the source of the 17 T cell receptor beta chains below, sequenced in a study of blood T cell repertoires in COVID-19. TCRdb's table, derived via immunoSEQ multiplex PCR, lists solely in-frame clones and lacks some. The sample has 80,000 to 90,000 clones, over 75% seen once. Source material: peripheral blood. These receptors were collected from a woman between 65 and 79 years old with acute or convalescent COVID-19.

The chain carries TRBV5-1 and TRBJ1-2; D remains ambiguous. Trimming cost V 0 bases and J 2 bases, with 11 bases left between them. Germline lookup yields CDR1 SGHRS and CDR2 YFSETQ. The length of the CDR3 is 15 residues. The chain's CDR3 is CASSLAQAGNYGYTF. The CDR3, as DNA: TGCGCCAGCAGCTTGGCCCAAGCGGGAAACTATGGCTACACCTTC. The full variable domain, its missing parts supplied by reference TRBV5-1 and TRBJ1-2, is KAGVTQTPRYLIKTRGQQVTLSCSPISGHRSVSWYQQTPGQGLQFLFEYFSETQRNKGNFPGRFSGRQFSNSRSEMNVSTLELGDSALYLCASSLAQAGNYGYTFGSGTRLTVV.

The CDR3 DNA sequence: TGTGCCAGCAGCTCCGACAGGGCAGGTTCACCCCTCCACTTT. Protein sequence: CASSSDRAGSPLHF. This chain links TRBV6-5 with TRBJ1-6; 7 positions match TRBD1. From germline, CDR1 is MNHEY and CDR2 SVGAGI. With V trimmed by 6 bases and J by 9 bases, 8 bases remained unmatched. The CDR3 is 14 residues long.

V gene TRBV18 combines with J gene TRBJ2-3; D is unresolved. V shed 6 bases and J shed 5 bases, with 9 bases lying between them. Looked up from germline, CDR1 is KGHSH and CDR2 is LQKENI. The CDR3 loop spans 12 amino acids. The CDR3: CASSREIDTQYF. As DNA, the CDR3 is TGTGCCAGCTCTCGTGAGATAGATACGCAGTATTTT.

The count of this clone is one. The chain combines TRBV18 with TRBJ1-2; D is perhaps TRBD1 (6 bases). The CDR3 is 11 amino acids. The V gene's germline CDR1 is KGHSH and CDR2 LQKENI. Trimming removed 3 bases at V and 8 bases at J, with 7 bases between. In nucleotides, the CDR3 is TGTGCCAGCTCACCGGACAGAGGCTACACCTTC. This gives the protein CASSPDRGYTF.

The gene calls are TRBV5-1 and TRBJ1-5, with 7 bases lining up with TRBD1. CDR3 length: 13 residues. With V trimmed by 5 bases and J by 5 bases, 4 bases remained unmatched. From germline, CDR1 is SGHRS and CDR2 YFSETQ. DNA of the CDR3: TGCGCCAGCAGTATTGACAGGGATCAGCCCCAGCATTTT. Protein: CASSIDRDQPQHF.

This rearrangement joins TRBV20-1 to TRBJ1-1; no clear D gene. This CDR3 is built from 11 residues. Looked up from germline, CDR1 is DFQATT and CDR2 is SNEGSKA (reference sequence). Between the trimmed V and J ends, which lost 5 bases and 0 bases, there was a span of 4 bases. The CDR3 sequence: CSAPLNTEAFF. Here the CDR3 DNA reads TGCAGTGCTCCATTGAACACTGAAGCTTTCTTT.

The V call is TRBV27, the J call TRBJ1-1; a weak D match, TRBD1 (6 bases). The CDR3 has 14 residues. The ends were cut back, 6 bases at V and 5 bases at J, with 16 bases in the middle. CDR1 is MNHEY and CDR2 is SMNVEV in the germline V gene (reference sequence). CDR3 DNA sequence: TGTGCCAGCAGATCTTGGGGGGGCGGGACTGAAGCTTTCTTT. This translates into CASRSWGGGTEAFF.

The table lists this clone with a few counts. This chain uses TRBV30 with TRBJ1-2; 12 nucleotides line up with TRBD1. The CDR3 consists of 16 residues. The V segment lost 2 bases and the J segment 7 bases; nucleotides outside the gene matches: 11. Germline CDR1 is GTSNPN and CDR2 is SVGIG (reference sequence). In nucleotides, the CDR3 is TGTGCCTGGAGTTCCGGGACAGGGGGCGCGATGGGTGGCTACACCTTC. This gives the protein CAWSSGTGGAMGGYTF.

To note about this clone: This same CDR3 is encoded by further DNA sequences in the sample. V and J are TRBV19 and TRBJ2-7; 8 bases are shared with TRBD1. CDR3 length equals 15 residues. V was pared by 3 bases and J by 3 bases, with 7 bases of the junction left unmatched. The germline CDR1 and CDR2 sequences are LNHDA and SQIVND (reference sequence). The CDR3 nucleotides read TGTGCCAGTAGTATCTCAGACAGGGGAGGCTACGAGCAGTACTTC. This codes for CASSISDRGGYEQYF.

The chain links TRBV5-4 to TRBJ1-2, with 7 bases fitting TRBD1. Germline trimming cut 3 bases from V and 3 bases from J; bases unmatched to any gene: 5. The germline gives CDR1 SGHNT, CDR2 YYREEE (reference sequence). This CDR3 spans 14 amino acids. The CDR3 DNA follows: TGTGCCAGCAGCTCAAAGACAGGGCACTATGGCTACACCTTC. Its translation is CASSSKTGHYGYTF.

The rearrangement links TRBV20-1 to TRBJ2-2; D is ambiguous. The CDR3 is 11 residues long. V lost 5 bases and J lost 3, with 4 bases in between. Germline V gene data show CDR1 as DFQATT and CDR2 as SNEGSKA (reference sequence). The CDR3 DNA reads TGCAGTGCTCAGGACACCGGGGAGCTGTTTTTT. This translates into CSAQDTGELFF.

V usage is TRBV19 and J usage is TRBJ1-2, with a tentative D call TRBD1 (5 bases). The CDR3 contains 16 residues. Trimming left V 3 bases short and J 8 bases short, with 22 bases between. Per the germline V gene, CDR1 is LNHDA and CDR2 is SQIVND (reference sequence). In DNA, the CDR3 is TGTGCCAGTAGTATGTCAGTCGACAGCTTACTACGGGGCTACACCTTC. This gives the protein CASSMSVDSLLRGYTF.

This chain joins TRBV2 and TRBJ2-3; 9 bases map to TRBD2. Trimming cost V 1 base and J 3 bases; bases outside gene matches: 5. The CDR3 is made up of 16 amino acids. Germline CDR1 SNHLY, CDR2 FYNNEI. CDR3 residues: CASSEGASGETDTQYF. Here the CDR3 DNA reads TGTGCCAGCAGTGAAGGGGCTAGCGGGGAAACAGATACGCAGTATTTT.

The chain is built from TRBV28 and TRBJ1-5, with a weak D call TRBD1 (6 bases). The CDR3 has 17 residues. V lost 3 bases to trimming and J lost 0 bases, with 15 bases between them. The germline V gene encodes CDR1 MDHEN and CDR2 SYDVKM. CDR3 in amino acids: CASSFIPGQDSNQPQHF. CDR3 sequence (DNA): TGTGCCAGCAGTTTTATCCCGGGACAAGATAGCAATCAGCCCCAGCATTTT.

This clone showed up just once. CDR3 nucleotide sequence: TGTGCCAGCAGCTCCGGTCCCTATGGCTACACCTTC. It specifies CASSSGPYGYTF. V gene TRBV6-5 combines with J gene TRBJ1-2; D gene uncertain. The V gene's germline CDR1 is MNHEY and CDR2 SVGAGI. The V gene lost 6 bases and the J gene lost 4 bases, with 9 bases spanning the gap. The CDR3 runs 12 residues.

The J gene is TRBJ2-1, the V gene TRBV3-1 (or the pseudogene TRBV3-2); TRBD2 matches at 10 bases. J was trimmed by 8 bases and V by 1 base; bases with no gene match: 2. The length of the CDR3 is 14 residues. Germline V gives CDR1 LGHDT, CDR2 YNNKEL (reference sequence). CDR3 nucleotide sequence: TGTGCCAGCAGCCAAGTCCTAGCGGGGGATGAGCAGTTCTTC. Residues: CASSQVLAGDEQFF.

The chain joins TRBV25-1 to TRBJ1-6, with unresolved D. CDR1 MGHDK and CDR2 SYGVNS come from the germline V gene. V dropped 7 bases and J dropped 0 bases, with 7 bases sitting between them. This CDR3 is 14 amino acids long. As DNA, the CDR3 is TGTGCCAGCACTCGTAGCTCCTATAATTCACCCCTCCACTTT. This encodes CASTRSSYNSPLHF.